This T cell receptor (beta chain) was captured in a study of blood T cell repertoires in COVID-19. Overall study: The United States, Italy and Spain were the sources of the acute and convalescent COVID-19 samples. T cells, B-cell-depleted T cells, or PBMCs supplied cDNA or gDNA.

Data came from immunoSEQ multiplex PCR; TCRdb stores just in-frame clones and leaves some out. This sample carries about 270,000 clones, 86% of them seen once, and the ten largest clones take approximately 12%. Trimming shortened V by 6 bases and J by 4 bases, and 18 bases separated the two germline ends. From germline, CDR1 is MNHEY and CDR2 SMNVEV (reference sequence). There are 15 residues in the CDR3. Seattle's cohort entered during active infection and was followed longitudinally. This clone was picked up a small number of times. The chain joins TRBV27 to TRBJ1-2, with a weak D call TRBD1 (6 bases). The sequence was obtained from a woman younger than 45 with COVID-19, enrolled during active disease. The sequenced material came from peripheral blood. The chain's CDR3 is CASRTGFGGGYGYTF. CDR3 DNA: TGTGCCAGCAGAACAGGGTTTGGGGGGGGCTATGGCTACACCTTC.